This is a list of T cell receptor beta chains from one sample in a study of T cell changes during pregnancy in multiple sclerosis. Clones were read by immunoSEQ multiplex PCR, and TCRdb kept only the in-frame ones, dropping some. Among tens of thousands of clones listed, over 80% were seen once. The sequencing here drew on peripheral blood, taken in the first trimester of pregnancy. The source of these receptors is a female donor in good health, enrolled as a control in a pregnancy study. Each CDR3 is given with its conserved first and last residue. The D gene is left open where the match is weak. Clone size, where shown, is once, few, many, or a class for clones that have expanded.

J gene: TRBJ2-3
D gene: -
V gene: TRBV6-4
clone size: few
CDR3 protein: CASSDAGNTDTQYF
CDR3 DNA: TGTGCCAGCAGTGACGCCGGGAACACAGATACGCAGTATTTT

J gene: TRBJ2-1
D gene: -
V gene: TRBV9
clone size: once
CDR3 protein: CASSEGLAIGEQFF
CDR3 DNA: TGTGCCAGCAGCGAGGGACTGGCTATTGGTGAGCAGTTCTTC

J gene: TRBJ1-2
D gene: -
V gene: TRBV28
clone size: -
CDR3 protein: CASSNSLRNRVDYGYTF
CDR3 DNA: TGTGCCAGCAGCAATTCCCTCCGGAACAGGGTCGACTATGGCTACACCTTC

J gene: TRBJ1-1
D gene: -
V gene: TRBV28
clone size: -
CDR3 protein: CASTRPSDNTEAFF
CDR3 DNA: TGTGCCAGCACTCGCCCGAGTGATAACACTGAAGCTTTCTTT

J gene: TRBJ2-7
D gene: -
V gene: TRBV7-2
clone size: once
CDR3 protein: CASTSAAGASYEQYF
CDR3 DNA: TGTGCCAGCACCTCCGCCGCAGGGGCATCCTACGAGCAGTACTTC

J gene: TRBJ1-5
D gene: TRBD1
V gene: TRBV7-2
clone size: -
CDR3 protein: CASSPWTGDSNQPQHF
CDR3 DNA: TGTGCCAGCAGCCCGTGGACAGGGGATAGCAATCAGCCCCAGCATTTT

J gene: TRBJ1-2
D gene: -
V gene: TRBV27
clone size: -
CDR3 protein: CASSTGGAYGYTF
CDR3 DNA: TGTGCCAGCAGTACAGGAGGGGCCTATGGCTACACCTTC

J gene: TRBJ2-7
D gene: -
V gene: TRBV4-1
clone size: -
CDR3 protein: CASSQGEGELYEQYF
CDR3 DNA: TGCGCCAGCAGCCAAGGTGAGGGAGAACTCTACGAGCAGTACTTC

J gene: TRBJ1-2
D gene: TRBD1
V gene: TRBV27
clone size: -
CDR3 protein: CASSPPGQGIYGYTF
CDR3 DNA: TGTGCCAGCAGTCCTCCGGGACAGGGTATCTATGGCTACACCTTC

J gene: TRBJ2-2
D gene: TRBD2
V gene: TRBV18
clone size: -
CDR3 protein: CASSPIRPGTINTGELFF
CDR3 DNA: TGTGCCAGCTCACCGATCCGCCCCGGGACTATCAACACCGGGGAGCTGTTTTTT

J gene: TRBJ1-3
D gene: TRBD1
V gene: TRBV18
clone size: -
CDR3 protein: CASSPPGTDINTIYF
CDR3 DNA: TGTGCCAGCTCACCTCCCGGGACAGACATAAACACCATATATTTT

J gene: TRBJ2-4
D gene: TRBD2
V gene: TRBV6-4
clone size: -
CDR3 protein: CASHSGVTTGDIQYF
CDR3 DNA: TGTGCCAGCCATAGCGGGGTCACCACTGGGGACATTCAGTACTTC

J gene: TRBJ1-6
D gene: -
V gene: TRBV7-9
clone size: -
CDR3 protein: CASSLVQANSPLHF
CDR3 DNA: TGTGCCAGCAGCTTAGTACAGGCTAATTCACCCCTCCACTTT

J gene: TRBJ1-4
D gene: -
V gene: TRBV14
clone size: -
CDR3 protein: CASSQDKRKLFF
CDR3 DNA: TGTGCCAGCAGCCAAGATAAGAGAAAACTGTTTTTT

J gene: TRBJ2-5
D gene: -
V gene: TRBV18
clone size: -
CDR3 protein: CASSPPLETQYF
CDR3 DNA: TGTGCCAGCTCACCACCCTTGGAGACCCAGTACTTC

J gene: TRBJ2-1
D gene: TRBD2
V gene: TRBV19
clone size: -
CDR3 protein: CASAGLAETYNEQFF
CDR3 DNA: TGTGCCAGTGCCGGACTAGCGGAAACCTACAATGAGCAGTTCTTC

J gene: TRBJ2-7
D gene: TRBD2
V gene: TRBV23-1
clone size: -
CDR3 protein: CASSRPTQRGPNYEQYF
CDR3 DNA: TGCGCCAGCAGTCGCCCCACCCAGCGGGGACCAAACTACGAGCAGTACTTC

J gene: TRBJ2-1
D gene: -
V gene: TRBV13
clone size: -
CDR3 protein: CASSPRGPNNNEQFF
CDR3 DNA: TGTGCCAGCAGCCCGCGGGGGCCGAATAACAATGAGCAGTTCTTC

J gene: TRBJ1-2
D gene: TRBD1
V gene: TRBV13
clone size: medium-sized
CDR3 protein: CASSSGTGIDRHGYTF
CDR3 DNA: TGTGCCAGCAGCTCGGGGACAGGGATAGATAGACATGGCTACACCTTC

J gene: TRBJ2-5
D gene: -
V gene: TRBV7-3
clone size: -
CDR3 protein: CASSNLRLETQYF
CDR3 DNA: TGTGCCAGCAGCAACCTGCGCCTGGAGACCCAGTACTTC